This record looks at one T cell receptor beta chain sequence and its context. These data are taken from a study of cytomegalovirus exposure and HLA in healthy donors. In the PCR, 60 Vbeta and 13 Jbeta primers were used. Repertoires were generated with immunoSEQ multiplex PCR, while TCRdb's copy carries only in-frame clones and drops some. Of 160,000 or so clones listed, about four fifths are singletons. Sequencing was carried out using PBMCs. The sequence derives from a man aged 25-45 years in good health and CMV-seronegative.

The chain's CDR3 is CAISESESLAYTEAFF. CDR3 nucleotide sequence: TGTGCCATCAGTGAGTCTGAATCTCTGGCCTACACTGAAGCTTTCTTT. This chain connects TRBV10-3 to TRBJ1-1; D is unclear. Germline V gives CDR1 ENHRY, CDR2 SYGVKD. Between the trimmed V and J ends, which lost 0 bases and 3 bases, there was a span of 14 bases. CDR3 length: 16 residues.